The rows below give T cell receptor beta chains drawn from one sample of a study of blood T cell repertoires in COVID-19. Only in-frame clones appear in the TCRdb table, and some are missing; sequencing was by immunoSEQ multiplex PCR. The sample records about 160,000 clones, 65% to 90% being singletons. Sequencing input: peripheral blood. The receptors originated from a man aged 65 to 85 with acute or convalescent COVID-19. Each CDR3 is given with its conserved first and last residue. A D gene is named only where the DNA matches it firmly. Some rows mark clone size as missing; the rest say once, few, many or name a class of expanded clone.

j_call clone_size v_call d_call cdr3_aa cdr3_nt
TRBJ2-7 many TRBV4-3 . CASSQETSKIYEQYF TGCGCCAGCAGCCAAGAGACTAGTAAGATCTACGAGCAGTACTTC
TRBJ1-4 . TRBV15 TRBD1 CATSRDRGNEKLFF TGTGCCACCAGCAGAGACAGGGGGAATGAAAAACTGTTTTTT
TRBJ1-1 . TRBV10-3 . CAISVTGKGNTEAFF TGTGCCATCAGTGTAACAGGGAAGGGGAACACTGAAGCTTTCTTT
TRBJ1-3 . TRBV21-1 . CASSKGWAGSGNTIYF TGTGCCAGCAGCAAAGGGTGGGCGGGCTCTGGAAACACCATATATTTT
TRBJ1-1 . TRBV9 . CASSVTGSNTEAFF TGTGCCAGCAGCGTAACAGGATCGAACACTGAAGCTTTCTTT
TRBJ1-1 . TRBV29-1 . CSTDRSLGTEAFF TGCAGCACAGACAGGAGCCTCGGCACTGAAGCTTTCTTT
TRBJ2-2 . TRBV14 TRBD2 CASSQDSGSPGELFF TGTGCCAGCAGCCAAGATAGCGGGAGTCCCGGGGAGCTGTTTTTT
TRBJ2-3 once TRBV25-1 TRBD2 CASQAGGGDTQYF TGTGCCAGCCAAGCGGGAGGAGGGGATACGCAGTATTTT
TRBJ2-1 . TRBV7-2 TRBD2 CASSSQLAGGGNEQFF TGTGCCAGCAGCTCTCAACTAGCGGGAGGGGGTAATGAGCAGTTCTTC
TRBJ2-5 . TRBV4-2 . CASSQDSQETQYF TGTGCCAGCAGCCAAGACAGTCAAGAGACCCAGTACTTC
TRBJ1-2 . TRBV6-5 TRBD1 CASTITGGSAYGYTF TGTGCCAGCACCATAACAGGGGGCAGTGCCTATGGCTACACCTTC
TRBJ2-7 . TRBV19 . CASRDRSYEQYF TGTGCCAGTAGGGACAGATCCTACGAGCAGTACTTC
TRBJ2-4 . TRBV7-2 . CASSLAGGGKAKNIQYF TGTGCCAGCAGCTTAGCGGGAGGAGGGAAAGCCAAAAACATTCAGTACTTC
TRBJ2-1 . TRBV12-3/TRBV12-4 . CASSLHLAGEQFF TGTGCCAGCAGTTTGCACCTGGCGGGTGAGCAGTTCTTC
TRBJ2-3 . TRBV2 TRBD2 CASRTSGSSDTQYF TGTGCCAGCCGGACTAGCGGGAGTTCGGATACGCAGTATTTT
TRBJ2-7 . TRBV27 TRBD1 CASRGTGRYEQYF TGTGCCAGCAGGGGGACAGGGCGCTACGAGCAGTACTTC
TRBJ1-2 . TRBV18 TRBD1 CASSMDRDFGGYTF TGTGCCAGCTCAATGGACAGGGACTTTGGTGGCTACACCTTC
TRBJ2-2 . TRBV6-4 . CASRIEGNTGELFF TGTGCCAGCAGAATTGAGGGGAACACCGGGGAGCTGTTTTTT
TRBJ1-1 . TRBV9 . CASSVSGWTEAFF TGTGCCAGCAGCGTATCGGGGTGGACTGAAGCTTTCTTT
TRBJ2-7 few TRBV19 TRBD1 CASSAQTGFYEQYF TGTGCCAGTAGTGCACAGACAGGGTTCTACGAGCAGTACTTC
TRBJ2-1 . TRBV5-1 TRBD2 CASSLQPAGPNPDEQFF TGCGCCAGCAGCTTGCAGCCAGCGGGGCCCAATCCCGATGAGCAGTTCTTC
TRBJ2-7 few TRBV11-2 TRBD2 CASSFMRENYEQYF TGTGCCAGCAGCTTTATGCGGGAGAATTACGAGCAGTACTTC
TRBJ2-1 . TRBV12-3/TRBV12-4 . CASRQYYNEQFF TGTGCCAGCAGACAGTACTACAATGAGCAGTTCTTC
TRBJ1-2 . TRBV6-6 TRBD1 CASSDVTGGANGYTF TGTGCCAGCAGTGACGTGACAGGGGGCGCGAATGGCTACACCTTC
TRBJ1-1 . TRBV6-5 TRBD1 CASSQSLTGLTEAFF TGTGCCAGCAGTCAGAGTTTGACAGGGCTAACTGAAGCTTTCTTT
TRBJ1-1 . TRBV5-8 TRBD1 CASSLRTGGNTEAFF TGTGCCAGCAGCCTAAGGACAGGGGGTAACACTGAAGCTTTCTTT
TRBJ1-2 . TRBV4-3 . CASSQEEGVGYTF TGCGCCAGCAGCCAAGAGGAGGGTGTGGGCTACACCTTC
TRBJ2-3 . TRBV11-2 TRBD2 CASSLDPGLAADTQYF TGTGCCAGCAGCTTAGATCCGGGACTAGCCGCAGATACGCAGTATTTT
TRBJ2-7 . TRBV5-6 . CASSLVADSYEQYF TGTGCCAGCAGCTTGGTGGCGGACTCCTACGAGCAGTACTTC